These 18 T cell receptor beta chains originate from one sample sequenced in a study of T cell responses to AZD1222 COVID-19 vaccine. This table comes from immunoSEQ multiplex PCR, and its TCRdb copy is limited to in-frame clones, with some not included. This sample has 170,000 or so clones, with 87% found just once. The sample was peripheral blood, taken on day 0 of AZD1222 vaccination. These TCRs come from an adult in good health.

The CDR3 here is CTSSHWSSDQETQYF. The DNA for the CDR3 is TGCACCAGCAGCCACTGGTCGAGCGATCAAGAGACCCAGTACTTC. The chain joins TRBV1 to TRBJ2-5; whether TRBD2, the table's D call, matches the DNA was not checked. TRBV1 is annotated as a pseudogene. The CDR3 extends over 15 amino acids.

The J gene is TRBJ2-5, the V gene TRBV7-2; no reliable D call. This CDR3 has 13 residues. In germline, CDR1 is SGHTA, CDR2 FQGNSA. V lost 5 bases to trimming and J lost 1 base, with 8 bases between them. For the CDR3, the DNA is TGTGCCAGCAGCCCCGGGTTCCAAGAGACCCAGTACTTC. This translates into CASSPGFQETQYF. Supplemented by reference TRBV7-2 and TRBJ2-5, the full variable domain reads GAGVSQSPSNKVTEKGKDVELRCDPISGHTALYWYRQSLGQGLEFLIYFQGNSAPDKSGLPSDRFSAERTGGSVSTLTIQRTQQEDSAVYLCASSPGFQETQYFGPGTRLLVL.

The chain couples TRBV7-9 to TRBJ2-3; D perhaps matches TRBD1 (5 bases). V was shortened by 5 bases and J by 6 bases, with 24 bases between the two germline ends. This CDR3 spans 17 amino acids. Per germline, CDR1 SEHNR and CDR2 FQNEAQ (reference sequence). The CDR3 sequence: CASSPRVAVPAGDTQYF. The CDR3 DNA follows: TGTGCCAGCAGCCCTCGGGTGGCGGTCCCCGCAGGGGATACGCAGTATTTT.

Only a few counts were recorded for this clone. This sequence joins TRBV10-2 and TRBJ1-1; tentative D call: TRBD1 (6 bases). The germline gives CDR1 WSHSY, CDR2 SAAADI. This CDR3 has 12 residues. Between the trimmed V and J ends, which lost 2 bases and 7 bases, there was a span of 8 bases. This CDR3 reads CASSERGLEAFF. The CDR3 DNA sequence: TGCGCCAGCAGTGAGCGGGGGCTTGAAGCTTTCTTT.

V is TRBV3-1 (or the pseudogene TRBV3-2) and J is TRBJ1-1; D gene unclear. Germline lookup yields CDR1 LGHDT and CDR2 YNNKEL (reference sequence). The CDR3 has 11 residues. The germline V and J ends were trimmed by 1 base and 10 bases, with 7 bases remaining between them. The chain's CDR3 is CASSQGLRAFF. CDR3 nucleotide sequence: TGTGCCAGCAGCCAAGGCCTTAGAGCTTTCTTT.

The chain joins TRBV19 to TRBJ1-5; 8 nucleotides align to TRBD1. The trim removed 3 bases at V and 9 bases at J, leaving 7 bases unmatched. Germline V lookup: CDR1 LNHDA, CDR2 SQIVND (reference sequence). The CDR3 is 14 amino acids. This chain's CDR3 is CASSMGQASWPQHF. The DNA of the CDR3 is TGTGCCAGTAGTATGGGACAGGCCTCTTGGCCCCAGCATTTT.

The count of this clone is one. V is TRBV27 and J is TRBJ2-1; D is perhaps TRBD1 (5 bases). This CDR3 contains 15 residues. Trimming shortened V by 5 bases and J by 0 bases, and 11 bases separated the two germline ends. Germline CDR1 reads MNHEY; CDR2 reads SMNVEV (reference sequence). The CDR3 nucleotides are TGTGCCAGCAGTGACAGATTTAGCTCCTACAATGAGCAGTTCTTC. The encoded protein is CASSDRFSSYNEQFF.

The chain recombines TRBV2 with TRBJ1-5; 11 nucleotides line up with TRBD1. Per the germline V gene, CDR1 is SNHLY and CDR2 is FYNNEI. The junction had 7 bases not matched to a gene; V was cut back by 6 bases and J by 3 bases. The CDR3 has 16 residues. The CDR3 sequence: CASRRGQGAVNQPQHF. The DNA of the CDR3 is TGTGCCAGCAGGAGAGGACAGGGGGCGGTCAATCAGCCCCAGCATTTT.

This chain uses TRBV4-2 with TRBJ2-7; 12 bases are shared with TRBD2. From germline, CDR1 is LGHNA and CDR2 YNFKEQ. The CDR3 has 18 residues. With 0 bases clipped from V and 1 base from J, the junction kept 7 bases outside the gene matches. The CDR3 DNA follows: TGTGCCAGCAGCCAAGATCCGACTAGCGGGAGATTATCCTACGAGCAGTACTTC. As protein: CASSQDPTSGRLSYEQYF.

This clone appeared a few times. The chain combines TRBV6-5 with TRBJ1-1, with 8 bases fitting TRBD1. CDR3 length equals 15 residues. Germline assignment: CDR1 MNHEY and CDR2 SVGAGI. Trimming at V came to 6 bases and at J to 7 bases, leaving 13 bases not matched to a gene. CDR3 in DNA: TGTGCCAGCAGGCAACAAGACCAGGGGGCCTTTGAAGCTTTCTTT. Translating it yields CASRQQDQGAFEAFF.

This clone occurred a few times. This CDR3 reads CASSRPSENTEAFF. The DNA of the CDR3 is TGTGCCAGCAGCCGACCGTCGGAGAACACTGAAGCTTTCTTT. The chain is built from TRBV7-9 and TRBJ1-1; D unresolved. CDR3 length equals 14 residues. V was clipped by 5 bases and J by 1 base, with 11 bases between them. Germline assignment: CDR1 SEHNR and CDR2 FQNEAQ (reference sequence).

The chain employs TRBV20-1 and TRBJ2-7; 8 nucleotides align to TRBD1. This CDR3 contains 16 residues. The V and J ends lost 3 bases and 3 bases, in that order; junction bases with no gene match: 13. CDR1 and CDR2 from the germline V gene are DFQATT and SNEGSKA (reference sequence). CDR3 sequence: CSASTSGQGGGYEQYF. The CDR3 nucleotides read TGCAGTGCTAGTACCTCCGGACAGGGTGGGGGCTACGAGCAGTACTTC.

This rearrangement joins TRBV5-5 to TRBJ1-4, with D possibly TRBD1 on 6 matching bases. The V and J ends lost 4 bases and 0 bases respectively, with 10 bases between them. Germline V lookup: CDR1 SGHKS, CDR2 YYEKEE (reference sequence). The CDR3 extends over 15 amino acids. CDR3 residues: CASSLQGATNEKLFF. The CDR3 bases are TGTGCCAGCAGCCTACAGGGCGCAACTAATGAAAAACTGTTTTTT.

This clone was recorded once. The rearrangement links TRBV6-1 to TRBJ1-2; 10 positions match TRBD1. The CDR3 runs 16 residues. Losses at the gene ends were 4 bases for V and 4 bases for J; bases not matched to a gene: 9. Germline CDR1 reads MNHNS; CDR2 reads SASEGT. The CDR3 protein is CASSVTGGGRGYGYTF. The CDR3 DNA follows: TGTGCCAGCAGTGTGACAGGGGGCGGGAGGGGCTATGGCTACACCTTC.

This chain uses TRBV6-5 with TRBJ2-1; tentative D call: TRBD2 (6 bases). From germline, CDR1 is MNHEY and CDR2 SVGAGI. The CDR3 runs 15 residues. Trimming stripped 2 bases from V and 7 bases from J, with 15 bases between. CDR3 region: CASSYGAGTSNEQFF. CDR3 bases: TGTGCCAGCAGTTACGGGGCCGGGACTTCTAATGAGCAGTTCTTC.

This clone was found once. This sequence joins TRBV29-1 and TRBJ1-5; D ambiguous. Deletions cut 5 bases from V and 1 base from J, with 6 bases between. Germline V lookup: CDR1 SQVTM, CDR2 ANQGSEA. The CDR3 runs to 12 residues. The CDR3 loop reads CSVQASNQPQHF. CDR3 bases: TGCAGCGTTCAAGCCAGCAATCAGCCCCAGCATTTT. Together with reference TRBV29-1 and TRBJ1-5, the CDR3 gives the full variable domain: SAVISQKPSRDICQRGTSLTIQCQVDSQVTMMFWYRQQPGQSLTLIATANQGSEATYESGFVIDKFPISRPNLTFSTLTVSNMSPEDSSIYLCSVQASNQPQHFGDGTRLSIL.

The chain uses TRBV5-1 and TRBJ1-5; 7 bases fit TRBD1. Germline V gene sequence: CDR1 SGHRS, CDR2 YFSETQ. With V trimmed by 0 bases and J by 6 bases, 3 bases remained unmatched. This CDR3 has 14 amino acids. The CDR3 DNA follows: TGCGCCAGCAGCTTGGCCAGGGGGATTCAGCCCCAGCATTTT. This translates into CASSLARGIQPQHF.

The CDR3 DNA reads TGTGCCAGCAGTTACTTCGGGGGAGGAACGCATTCACCCCTCCACTTT. This encodes CASSYFGGGTHSPLHF. The chain carries TRBV6-2 or TRBV6-3 and TRBJ1-6; D is possibly TRBD1 (5 bases). Germline V gene data show CDR1 as MNHEY and CDR2 as SVGEGT. V lost 1 base to trimming and J lost 8 bases, with 15 bases between them. CDR3 length: 16 amino acids.